The sequence of this T cell receptor (beta chain) was determined in a study of cytotoxic CD8 clonotypes in ibrutinib-treated CLL. Study-wide results and limits: Relative to age-matched healthy donors, clonality at baseline was higher, and it tracked circulating CD8+ T-cell counts. An increase in clonality occurred at ibrutinib response, followed by a return toward baseline at progression. The study found public clonotypes uncommon, contracting or stable on treatment.

The CDR3 runs 15 residues. Germline V CDR1 and CDR2: SSHAT, FNYEAQ (reference sequence). The TCR beta libraries used 2 to 2.5 micrograms of genomic DNA that came from cryopreserved PBMCs. This clone was counted a few times. No antigen is known for it. One junction end disagrees with the germline gene, perhaps due to a read error. Profiling relied on immunoSEQ multiplex PCR, and the TCRdb table lists in-frame clones only, not all of them. The data show some 300,000 clones, 70% to 80% seen once. The receptor was isolated from a human donor with chronic lymphocytic leukemia. Source: PBMCs, taken before ibrutinib treatment. The chain has TRBV7-7 and TRBJ2-5, with 9 bases aligning to TRBD2. CDR3 nucleotides: TGTGCTAGCAGCTTAGTCAGTAGCGGGAGCGGGACCCAGTACTTC. Amino acids: CASSLVSSGSGTQYF.